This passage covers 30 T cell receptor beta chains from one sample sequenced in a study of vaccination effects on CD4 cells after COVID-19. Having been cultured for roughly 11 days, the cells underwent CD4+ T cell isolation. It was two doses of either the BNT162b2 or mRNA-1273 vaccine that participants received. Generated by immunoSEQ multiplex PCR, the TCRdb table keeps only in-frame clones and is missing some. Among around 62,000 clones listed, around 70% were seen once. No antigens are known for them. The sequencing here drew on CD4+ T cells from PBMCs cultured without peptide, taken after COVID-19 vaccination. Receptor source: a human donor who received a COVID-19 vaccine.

DNA for the CDR3: TGTGCCACCAGTGATGCCGGGACTAGTGAAGATACGCAGTATTTT. It specifies CATSDAGTSEDTQYF. The V call is TRBV24-1, the J call TRBJ2-3, with 8 nucleotides matching TRBD2. There are 15 residues in the CDR3. Germline assignment: CDR1 KGHDR and CDR2 SFDVKD. The V segment lost 3 bases and the J segment 5 bases; nucleotides outside the gene matches: 6.

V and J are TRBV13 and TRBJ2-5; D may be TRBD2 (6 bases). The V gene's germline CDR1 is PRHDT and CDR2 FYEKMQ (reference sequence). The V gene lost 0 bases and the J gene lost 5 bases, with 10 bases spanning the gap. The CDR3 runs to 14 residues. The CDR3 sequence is CASSLGAGRETQYF. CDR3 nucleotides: TGTGCCAGCAGCTTAGGGGCGGGGCGGGAGACCCAGTACTTC.

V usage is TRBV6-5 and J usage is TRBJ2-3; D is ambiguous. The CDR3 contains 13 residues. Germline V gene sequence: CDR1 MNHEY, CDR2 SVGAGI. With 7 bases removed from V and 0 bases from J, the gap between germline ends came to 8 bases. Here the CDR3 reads CASKWLSTDTQYF. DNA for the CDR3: TGTGCCAGCAAATGGCTAAGCACAGATACGCAGTATTTT.

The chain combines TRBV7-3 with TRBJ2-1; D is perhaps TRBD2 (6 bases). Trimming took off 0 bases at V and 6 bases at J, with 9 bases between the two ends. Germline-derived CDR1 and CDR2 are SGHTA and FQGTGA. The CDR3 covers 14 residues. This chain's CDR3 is CASSLTPGVNEQFF. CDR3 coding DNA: TGTGCCAGCAGCTTAACGCCGGGGGTCAATGAGCAGTTCTTC.

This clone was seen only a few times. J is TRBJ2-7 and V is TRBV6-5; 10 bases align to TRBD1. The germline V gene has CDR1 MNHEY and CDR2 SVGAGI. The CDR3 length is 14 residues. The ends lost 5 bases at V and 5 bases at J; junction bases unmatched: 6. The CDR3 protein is CASSTRQGAHEQYV. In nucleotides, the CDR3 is TGTGCCAGCAGTACACGACAGGGGGCACACGAGCAGTACGTC.

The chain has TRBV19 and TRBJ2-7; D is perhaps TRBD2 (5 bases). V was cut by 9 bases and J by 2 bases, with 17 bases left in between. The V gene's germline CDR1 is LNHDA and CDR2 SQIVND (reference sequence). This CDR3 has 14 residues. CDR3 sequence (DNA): TGTGCCAGACACCAGCCGGGGTGCCCCTACGAGCAGTACGTC. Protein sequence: CARHQPGCPYEQYV.

The chain's CDR3 is CARLDGGAIPYEQYV. For the CDR3, the DNA is TGCGCCAGGCTCGACGGGGGGGCGATCCCCTACGAGCAGTACGTC. This chain links TRBV10-1 with TRBJ2-7; 8 nucleotides line up with TRBD2. Per the germline V gene, CDR1 is WNHNN and CDR2 is SYGVQD (reference sequence). Trimming at V came to 9 bases and at J to 2 bases, leaving 12 bases not matched to a gene. This CDR3 is 15 amino acids long.

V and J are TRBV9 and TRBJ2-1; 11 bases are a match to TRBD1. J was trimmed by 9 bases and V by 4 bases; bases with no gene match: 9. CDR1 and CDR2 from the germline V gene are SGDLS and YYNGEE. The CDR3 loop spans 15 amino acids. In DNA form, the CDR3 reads TGTGCCAGCAGCCCTAGTGGGACAGGGGGGGTTGAGCAGTTCTTC. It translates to CASSPSGTGGVEQFF. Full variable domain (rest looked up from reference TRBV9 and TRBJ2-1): DSGVTQTPKHLITATGQRVTLRCSPRSGDLSVYWYQQSLDQGLQFLIQYYNGEERAKGNILERFSAQQFPDLHSELNLSSLELGDSALYFCASSPSGTGGVEQFFGPGTRLTVL.

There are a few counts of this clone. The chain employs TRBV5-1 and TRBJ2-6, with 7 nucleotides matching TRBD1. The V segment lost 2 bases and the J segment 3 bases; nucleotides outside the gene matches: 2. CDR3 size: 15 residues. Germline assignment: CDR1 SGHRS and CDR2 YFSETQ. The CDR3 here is CASSFTGVGANVLTF. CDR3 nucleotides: TGCGCCAGCAGCTTTACAGGGGTTGGGGCCAACGTCCTGACTTTC.

The CDR3, as DNA: TGTGCCTCAGTTAGGGGACAGCATGAGACCCAGTACTTC. Its protein product is CASVRGQHETQYF. The J gene is TRBJ2-5, the V gene TRBV2, with TRBD1 identical over 7 bases. Losses at the gene ends were 11 bases for V and 5 bases for J; bases not matched to a gene: 11. The CDR3 has 13 amino acids. CDR1 is SNHLY and CDR2 is FYNNEI in the germline V gene.

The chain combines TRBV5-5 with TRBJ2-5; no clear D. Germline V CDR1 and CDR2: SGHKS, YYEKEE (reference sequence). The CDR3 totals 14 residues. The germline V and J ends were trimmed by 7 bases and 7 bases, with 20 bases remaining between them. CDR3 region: CASGIKVLMGTQYF. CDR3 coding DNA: TGTGCCAGCGGGATCAAGGTTCTGATGGGGACCCAGTACTTC.

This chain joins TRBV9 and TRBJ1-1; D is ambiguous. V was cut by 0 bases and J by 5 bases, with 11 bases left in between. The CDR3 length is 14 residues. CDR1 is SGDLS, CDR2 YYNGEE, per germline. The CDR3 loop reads CASSVVSPGTEAFF. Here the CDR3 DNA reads TGTGCCAGCAGCGTAGTTTCTCCGGGGACTGAAGCTTTCTTT.

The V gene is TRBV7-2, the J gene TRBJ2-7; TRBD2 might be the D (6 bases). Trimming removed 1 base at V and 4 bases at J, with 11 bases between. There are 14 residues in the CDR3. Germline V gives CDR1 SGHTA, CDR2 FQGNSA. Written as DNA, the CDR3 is TGTGCCAGCAGCTTAGACGGGGGAATATACGAGCAGTACGTC. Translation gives CASSLDGGIYEQYV.

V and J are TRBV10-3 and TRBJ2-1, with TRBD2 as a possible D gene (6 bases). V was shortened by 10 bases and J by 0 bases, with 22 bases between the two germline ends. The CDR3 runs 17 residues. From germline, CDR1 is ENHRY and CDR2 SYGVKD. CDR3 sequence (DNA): TGTGCCACGGGGGACCCAAGACTATCCAGCTCCTACAATGAGCAGTTCTTC. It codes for CATGDPRLSSSYNEQFF.

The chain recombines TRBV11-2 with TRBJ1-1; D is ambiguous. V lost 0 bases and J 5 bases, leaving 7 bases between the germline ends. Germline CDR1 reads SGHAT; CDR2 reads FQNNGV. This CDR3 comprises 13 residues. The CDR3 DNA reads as TGTGCCAGCAGCTTAGAACCGGGAACTGAAGCTTTCTTT. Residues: CASSLEPGTEAFF.

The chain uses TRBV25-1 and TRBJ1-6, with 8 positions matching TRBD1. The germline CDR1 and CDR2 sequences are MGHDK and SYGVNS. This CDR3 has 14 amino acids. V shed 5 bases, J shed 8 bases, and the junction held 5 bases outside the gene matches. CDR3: CASSPYRGDSPLHF. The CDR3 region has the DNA TGTGCCAGCAGTCCCTACAGGGGGGATTCACCCCTCCACTTT.

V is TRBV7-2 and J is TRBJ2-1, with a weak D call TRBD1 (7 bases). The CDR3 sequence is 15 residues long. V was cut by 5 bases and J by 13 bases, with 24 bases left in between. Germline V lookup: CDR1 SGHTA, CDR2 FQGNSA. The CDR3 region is CASSPEFRGAPAQFF. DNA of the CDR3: TGTGCCAGCAGCCCCGAGTTCAGGGGGGCCCCTGCACAGTTCTTC.

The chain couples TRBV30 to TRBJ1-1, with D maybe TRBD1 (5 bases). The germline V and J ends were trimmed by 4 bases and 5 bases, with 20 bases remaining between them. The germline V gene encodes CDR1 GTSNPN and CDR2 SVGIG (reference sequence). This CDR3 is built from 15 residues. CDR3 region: CAWTAGQLSKTEAFF. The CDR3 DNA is TGTGCCTGGACGGCAGGGCAGTTAAGTAAAACTGAAGCTTTCTTT.

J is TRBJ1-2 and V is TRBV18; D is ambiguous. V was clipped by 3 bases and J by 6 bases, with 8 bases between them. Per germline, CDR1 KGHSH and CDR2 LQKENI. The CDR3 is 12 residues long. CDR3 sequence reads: CASSPETDGYTF. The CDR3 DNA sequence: TGTGCCAGCTCACCCGAGACTGATGGCTACACCTTC.

The CDR3 DNA is TGCGCCAGCACCTGGACCCGCGGGTATGGCTACACCTTC. Protein product: CASTWTRGYGYTF. This chain joins TRBV4-1 and TRBJ1-2; the D is unclear. The V end lost 7 bases, the J end lost 5 bases, and 14 bases lay between the germline ends. Germline V gene sequence: CDR1 MGHRA, CDR2 YSYEKL. This CDR3 has 13 amino acids.

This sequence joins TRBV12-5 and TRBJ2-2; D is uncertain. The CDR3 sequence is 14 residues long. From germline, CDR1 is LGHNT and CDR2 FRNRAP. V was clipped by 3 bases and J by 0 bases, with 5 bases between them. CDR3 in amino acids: CASGLGPNTGELFF. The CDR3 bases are TGTGCTAGTGGTTTAGGCCCGAACACCGGGGAGCTGTTTTTT.

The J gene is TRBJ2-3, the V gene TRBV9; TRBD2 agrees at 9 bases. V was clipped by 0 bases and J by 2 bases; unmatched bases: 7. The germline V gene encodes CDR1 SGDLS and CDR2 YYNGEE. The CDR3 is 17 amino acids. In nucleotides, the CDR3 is TGTGCCAGCAGCGTAGGAGTAGCGGGGGACCTCACAGATACGCAGTATTTT. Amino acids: CASSVGVAGDLTDTQYF.

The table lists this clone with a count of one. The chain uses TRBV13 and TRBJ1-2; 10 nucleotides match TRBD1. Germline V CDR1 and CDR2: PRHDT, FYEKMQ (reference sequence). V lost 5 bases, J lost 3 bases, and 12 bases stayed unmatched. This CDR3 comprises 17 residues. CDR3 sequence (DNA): TGTGCCAGCAGCCCGCCTGAGTTCGGGACAGGGGACTATGGCTACACCTTC. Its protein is CASSPPEFGTGDYGYTF.

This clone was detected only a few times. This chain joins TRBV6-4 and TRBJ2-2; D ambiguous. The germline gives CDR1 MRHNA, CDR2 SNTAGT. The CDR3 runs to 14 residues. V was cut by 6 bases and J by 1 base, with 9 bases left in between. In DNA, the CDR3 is TGTGCCAGCAGAATCCTTTGGAACACCGGGGAGCTGTTTTTT. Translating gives CASRILWNTGELFF.

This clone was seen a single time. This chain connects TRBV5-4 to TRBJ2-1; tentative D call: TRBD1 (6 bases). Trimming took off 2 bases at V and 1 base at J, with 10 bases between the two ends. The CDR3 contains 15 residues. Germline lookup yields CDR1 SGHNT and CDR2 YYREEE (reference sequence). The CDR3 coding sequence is TGTGCCAGCAGCTTAGAGGGGGATTCCTACAATGAGCAGTTCTTC. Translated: CASSLEGDSYNEQFF.

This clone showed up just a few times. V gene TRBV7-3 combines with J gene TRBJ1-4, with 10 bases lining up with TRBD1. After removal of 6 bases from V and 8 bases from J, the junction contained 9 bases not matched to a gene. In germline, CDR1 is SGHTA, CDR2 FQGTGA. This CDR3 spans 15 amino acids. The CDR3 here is CASSLDRDRGEKLFF. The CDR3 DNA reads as TGTGCCAGCAGTTTAGACCGGGACAGGGGCGAAAAACTGTTTTTT.

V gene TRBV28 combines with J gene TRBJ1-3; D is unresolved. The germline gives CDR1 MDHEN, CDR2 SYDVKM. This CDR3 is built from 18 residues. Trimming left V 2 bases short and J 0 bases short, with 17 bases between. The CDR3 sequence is CASSLPSEGIGSGNTIYF. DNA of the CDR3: TGTGCCAGCAGTTTACCCTCGGAGGGTATCGGCTCTGGAAACACCATATATTTT.

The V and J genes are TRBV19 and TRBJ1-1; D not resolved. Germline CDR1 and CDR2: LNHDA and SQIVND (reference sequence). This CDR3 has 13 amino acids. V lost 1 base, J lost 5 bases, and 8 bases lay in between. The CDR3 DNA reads TGTGCCAGTAGTATAGGGAGAGGGACTGAAGCTTTCTTT. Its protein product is CASSIGRGTEAFF.

The CDR3: CASRFRGINQPQHF. The CDR3 bases are TGTGCCAGCAGATTCAGAGGGATCAATCAGCCCCAGCATTTT. The chain combines TRBV6-5 with TRBJ1-5; D uncertain. The CDR3 contains 14 residues. The germline V and J ends were trimmed by 6 bases and 3 bases, with 12 bases remaining between them. Germline CDR1 is MNHEY and CDR2 is SVGAGI.

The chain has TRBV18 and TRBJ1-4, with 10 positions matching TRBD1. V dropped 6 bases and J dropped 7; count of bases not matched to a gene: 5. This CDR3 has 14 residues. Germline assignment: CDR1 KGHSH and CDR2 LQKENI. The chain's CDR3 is CASSRTGGREKLFF. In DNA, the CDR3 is TGTGCCAGCTCCCGGACAGGGGGTCGTGAAAAACTGTTTTTT.